What follows is one T cell receptor beta chain and its context. The target antigen is unknown. The protocol was immunoSEQ multiplex PCR, while the TCRdb copy is restricted to in-frame clones and leaves out a portion. The table records about 150,000 clones, about 91% of them present only once. The entry originates in a study of T cell responses to AZD1222 COVID-19 vaccine. Study-level information: Some second doses came at about 4 weeks and others at about 12 weeks; these were pooled. Findings and limits, study-wide: The CD4 TCRs associated with vaccination extended across spike and predominated at 160-218 and 743-854. After the peak T cell response, and only then, were repertoires sampled. Clonal diversity was possibly underestimated, and white British individuals and females predominated among donors.

Germline V gene sequence: CDR1 SGHVS, CDR2 FQNEAQ. Trimming removed 1 base from V and 8 bases from J, with 12 bases in between. The CDR3 loop spans 15 amino acids. The sequence came from an adult in good health. The chain links TRBV7-8 to TRBJ1-6; D unresolved. Sequences were derived from peripheral blood, sampled on day 0 of AZD1222 vaccination. CDR3 loop: CASSLGGGRDSPLHF. CDR3 in DNA: TGTGCCAGCAGCTTAGGGGGAGGCCGCGATTCACCCCTCCACTTT. Variable domain in full (rest from reference TRBV7-8 and TRBJ1-6): GAGVSQSPRYKVAKRGQDVALRCDPISGHVSLFWYQQALGQGPEFLTYFQNEAQLDKSGLPSDRFFAERPEGSVSTLKIQRTQQEDSAVYLCASSLGGGRDSPLHFGNGTRLTVT.